The present T cell receptor beta chain was sequenced within a study of technical replicates of blood from a few donors. With V trimmed by 6 bases and J by 7 bases, 7 bases remained unmatched. Germline CDR1 reads MNHEY; CDR2 reads SMNVEV (reference sequence). The CDR3 loop spans 13 amino acids. This clone was detected only a few times. This table comes from immunoSEQ multiplex PCR, and its TCRdb copy is limited to in-frame clones, with some not included. Among tens of thousands of clones listed, roughly 77% were seen once. The chain couples TRBV27 to TRBJ1-1, with TRBD1 matching 8 bases. The receptor was derived from a human donor in good health. Some clones in this sample may be carry-over from other donors' samples. The sample comprised PBMCs. The CDR3 DNA is TGTGCCAGCAGATTGGACAGGGTTGGTGAAGCTTTCTTT. It translates to CASRLDRVGEAFF.